This is a list of T cell receptor beta chains from one sample in a study of identical twins. TCRdb itself ran the 5' RACE reads through MiXCR, one entry per CDR3 protein. Among 1.5 million to 2 million distinct CDR3 sequences listed, about 32% were seen once. The specimen sequenced was cord blood. The receptor source for this set is a newborn girl in good health. Both conserved end residues are part of each CDR3. Each record gives: clone size, CDR3 length, D gene, V gene, J gene, CDR3 DNA, CDR3 protein. A D gene is named only where the DNA matches it firmly. The size field is filled for only some rows; it gives once, few, many or a size class.

size: few
length: 11
D: -
V: TRBV29-1
J: TRBJ2-2
DNA: TGCAGCGTTGAAGCTACCGAGGAGCTGTTTTTT
CDR3: CSVEATEELFF

size: few
length: 16
D: -
V: TRBV10-3
J: TRBJ2-7
DNA: TGTGCCATCAGTGGAATCCCGACAGGTATCTCCTACGAGCAGTACTTC
CDR3: CAISGIPTGISYEQYF

size: few
length: 14
D: -
V: TRBV7-2
J: TRBJ1-1
DNA: TGTGCCAGCAGCCCCCGGTTGTTCTACACTGAAGCTTTCTTT
CDR3: CASSPRLFYTEAFF

size: few
length: 14
D: TRBD1
V: TRBV9
J: TRBJ1-2
DNA: TGTGCCAGCAGCGGCCGGGGACAGAGCTATGGCTACACCTTC
CDR3: CASSGRGQSYGYTF

size: few
length: 13
D: -
V: TRBV6-1
J: TRBJ1-5
DNA: TGTGCCAGCAGTGATCTCTACAGGCAGCCCCAGCATTTT
CDR3: CASSDLYRQPQHF

size: -
length: 19
D: -
V: TRBV6-2/TRBV6-3
J: TRBJ1-2
DNA: TGTGCCAGCAGTTCCCCTTCATGGCTCATGCCTACTATTAACTATGGCTACACCTTC
CDR3: CASSSPSWLMPTINYGYTF

size: -
length: 16
D: TRBD2
V: TRBV5-1
J: TRBJ2-3
DNA: TGCGCCAGCGGGTTGGGACTAGCGGAGATCACAGATACGCAGTATTTT
CDR3: CASGLGLAEITDTQYF

size: few
length: 17
D: -
V: TRBV20-1
J: TRBJ2-3
DNA: TGCAGTGCTAGAGGGCCCCCACAGGCCACTAGCACAGATACGCAGTATTTT
CDR3: CSARGPPQATSTDTQYF

size: -
length: 16
D: TRBD2
V: TRBV4-1
J: TRBJ2-1
DNA: TGCGCCAGCAGCAAAGGTAGCGGGGGGGTATACAATGAGCAGTTCTTC
CDR3: CASSKGSGGVYNEQFF

size: many
length: 14
D: -
V: TRBV27
J: TRBJ2-7
DNA: TGTGCCAGCAGTTTATATAGGGGCTCCTACGAGCAGTACTTC
CDR3: CASSLYRGSYEQYF

size: many
length: 10
D: -
V: TRBV29-1
J: TRBJ2-3
DNA: TGCAGCCACGTGGGGGATACGCAGTATTTT
CDR3: CSHVGDTQYF

size: few
length: 14
D: TRBD1
V: TRBV20-1
J: TRBJ1-1
DNA: TGCAGTGCTAGAGTCCAGACAGGGGGCACTGAAGCTTTCTTT
CDR3: CSARVQTGGTEAFF

size: few
length: 13
D: TRBD2
V: TRBV3-1
J: TRBJ2-3
DNA: TGTGCCAGCAGCCTCCGGACTAGAGATACGCAGTATTTT
CDR3: CASSLRTRDTQYF

size: few
length: 14
D: TRBD1
V: TRBV6-6
J: TRBJ1-1
DNA: TGTGCCAGCAGTTGGGAACAGGGGGTCACTGAAGCTTTCTTT
CDR3: CASSWEQGVTEAFF

size: -
length: 11
D: -
V: TRBV5-1
J: TRBJ1-2
DNA: TGCGCCATCCGGGATTCTTATGGCTACACCTTC
CDR3: CAIRDSYGYTF

size: few
length: 11
D: -
V: TRBV5-1
J: TRBJ1-1
DNA: TGCGCCAGCAGCTTCGACAGCGAAGCTTTCTTT
CDR3: CASSFDSEAFF

size: many
length: 12
D: TRBD1
V: TRBV29-1
J: TRBJ2-7
DNA: TGCAGCGTCTACGGACAGGGCTACGAGCAGTACTTC
CDR3: CSVYGQGYEQYF

size: few
length: 17
D: -
V: TRBV7-2
J: TRBJ1-1
DNA: TGTGCCAGCAGCTTGCGTGGCCCATATGAGATGAACACTGAAGCTTTCTTT
CDR3: CASSLRGPYEMNTEAFF

size: -
length: 15
D: -
V: TRBV12-3/TRBV12-4
J: TRBJ2-1
DNA: TGTGCCAGCACCCCTCCACAGCGGACTTACAATGGGCAGTTCTTC
CDR3: CASTPPQRTYNGQFF